The 11 T cell receptor beta chains given below trace back to one sample, sequenced in a study of long-term antiretroviral therapy in people with HIV. The immunoSEQ assay was v3.0, run at survey level. Assay: immunoSEQ multiplex PCR; the TCRdb copy retains only in-frame clones and omits some. The sample includes 32,000 or so clones, 60% to 85% seen only once; the top ten take about 7.6%. This material consisted of unsorted PBMCs, taken 2 years after starting antiretroviral therapy. Receptor source: a woman in her forties or fifties with HIV.

The rearrangement joins TRBV20-1 to TRBJ1-2; 10 positions match TRBD1. CDR3 length: 11 residues. Germline loops: CDR1 DFQATT, CDR2 SNEGSKA (reference sequence). V lost 6 bases and J lost 8; bases outside the gene matches: 3. The CDR3 loop reads CSATTGGGYTF. The CDR3 coding sequence is TGCAGTGCCACGACAGGGGGCGGCTACACCTTC.

This chain links TRBV9 with TRBJ2-7; D gene uncertain. This CDR3 has 12 amino acids. The V and J ends lost 0 bases and 4 bases respectively, with 5 bases between them. CDR1 and CDR2 (germline): SGDLS, YYNGEE. The CDR3 nucleotides read TGTGCCAGCAGCGTAGAAGGGTACGAGCAGTACTTC. Protein sequence: CASSVEGYEQYF. Complete variable domain (other parts from reference TRBV9 and TRBJ2-7): DSGVTQTPKHLITATGQRVTLRCSPRSGDLSVYWYQQSLDQGLQFLIQYYNGEERAKGNILERFSAQQFPDLHSELNLSSLELGDSALYFCASSVEGYEQYFGPGTRLTVT.

V usage is TRBV2 and J usage is TRBJ1-2; no definite D call. The V end lost 8 bases, the J end lost 5 bases, and 9 bases lay between the germline ends. The CDR3 is 11 residues long. Germline lookup yields CDR1 SNHLY and CDR2 FYNNEI. CDR3 sequence (DNA): TGTGCCAGCCCCGAGTTGTATGGCTACACCTTC. It translates to CASPELYGYTF.

The chain carries TRBV11-1 and TRBJ2-7; maybe TRBD2 (7 bases). Trimming removed 3 bases from V and 2 bases from J, with 11 bases in between. The CDR3 length is 14 residues. The V gene's germline CDR1 is SGHAT and CDR2 FQDESV (reference sequence). This chain's CDR3 is CASSFGGGPYEQYF. The CDR3 region has the DNA TGTGCCAGCAGCTTTGGCGGGGGCCCCTACGAGCAGTACTTC.

This clone was seen more than once but under ten times. Here the CDR3 DNA reads TGTGCCAGCAGCTCCGGACAGTTCTCTGGAAACACCATATATTTT. Its protein is CASSSGQFSGNTIYF. The V call is TRBV6-5, the J call TRBJ1-3, with a possible D match to TRBD1 (6 bases). The CDR3 spans 15 residues. The germline V gene has CDR1 MNHEY and CDR2 SVGAGI. Trimming left V 6 bases short and J 0 bases short, with 12 bases between.

Details on this clone: The final CDR3 position lacks the conserved phenylalanine or tryptophan, pointing to a likely read error. It is unclear where the CDR3 begins or ends on the DNA, so no DNA is shown, and the CDR3 is as TCRdb lists it. The chain links TRBV6-1 to TRBJ1-1; the DNA was not compared with TRBD1, the D call given in the table. Inclusive of both ends, the CDR3 amounts to 9 amino acids. Germline V CDR1 and CDR2: MNHNS, SASEGT. The CDR3 spells CASSELIRA.

This clone is a singleton in its sample. V and J are TRBV11-2 and TRBJ1-1; the D gene is possibly TRBD1 (5 bases). The CDR3 is 14 residues long. V was shortened by 6 bases and J by 4 bases, with 15 bases between the two germline ends. Germline values: CDR1 SGHAT, CDR2 FQNNGV. Here the CDR3 reads CASRQQVESTEAFF. DNA of the CDR3: TGTGCCAGCAGGCAACAGGTGGAGAGCACTGAAGCTTTCTTT.

V gene TRBV4-1 combines with J gene TRBJ1-5; 8 nucleotides align to TRBD1. The germline gives CDR1 MGHRA, CDR2 YSYEKL. The CDR3 loop spans 14 amino acids. With 1 base clipped from V and 4 bases from J, the junction kept 0 bases outside the gene matches. The CDR3 sequence: CASSQGQGNQPQHF. The CDR3 DNA is TGCGCCAGCAGCCAAGGACAGGGGAATCAGCCCCAGCATTTT.

This clone was seen only once. V is TRBV5-1 and J is TRBJ1-3; tentatively, D is TRBD1 (5 bases). The V end was cut by 4 bases, the J end by 4 bases, with 21 bases between. The CDR3 consists of 17 residues. The germline V gene has CDR1 SGHRS and CDR2 YFSETQ. CDR3 amino acids: CASSPGMGVLTGNTIYF. The CDR3 nucleotides read TGCGCCAGCAGCCCGGGGATGGGGGTCCTAACCGGAAACACCATATATTTT.

This sequence joins TRBV6-5 and TRBJ1-2; 12 bases are a match to TRBD1. In germline, CDR1 is MNHEY, CDR2 SVGAGI. The CDR3 is 15 amino acids. J was trimmed by 7 bases and V by 2 bases; bases with no gene match: 5. The CDR3 sequence: CASSYVGQGARGYTF. In DNA, the CDR3 is TGTGCCAGCAGTTACGTGGGACAGGGGGCGCGTGGCTACACCTTC.

The chain carries TRBV5-1 and TRBJ1-6; D not certain. The V gene's germline CDR1 is SGHRS and CDR2 YFSETQ. The length of the CDR3 is 22 residues. The V and J ends lost 0 bases and 0 bases respectively, with 25 bases between them. Here the CDR3 reads CASSLGTAGGYTMSSYNSPLHF. The DNA for the CDR3 is TGCGCCAGCAGCTTGGGAACGGCAGGCGGGTACACGATGAGCTCCTATAATTCACCCCTCCACTTT.